These 21 T cell receptor beta chains originate from one sample sequenced in a study of primary melanoma T cells and metastatic recurrence (dated by TCRdb to the early 2020s). Library preparation employed the immunoSEQ multiplex PCR assay. As stored in TCRdb, this immuneACCESS dataset retains in-frame rearrangements with V and J assigned. A fraction of the clones does not appear; measured against another copy, unresolved V genes explain less than half of the discrepancy, and the remainder lacks a known reason. Recorded for this sample are around 230 clones; roughly 84% of them occurred a single time. Roughly 10% of the sample comes from the top ten. Sequencing input: melanoma tumor tissue. The receptors come from a human donor with melanoma.

The chain has TRBV7-1 and TRBJ1-1, with D tentatively TRBD1 (5 bases). TRBV7-1 is an ORF, with its function uncertain. This CDR3 contains 14 residues. V was trimmed by 5 bases and J by 4 bases, leaving 14 bases between them. The CDR3 DNA follows: TGTGCCAGCAGCCCCCAAGGGGCAGGCACTGAAGCTTTCTTT. The encoded protein is CASSPQGAGTEAFF.

In nucleotides, the CDR3 is TGTGCCAGCAGCTTAAGGGAGGCCGGGGATGAGCAGTTCTTC. It codes for CASSLREAGDEQFF. The rearrangement links TRBV11-3 to TRBJ2-1, with a possible D match to TRBD2 (6 bases). This CDR3 region has 14 residues. V lost 2 bases to trimming and J lost 8 bases, with 13 bases between them. Germline-derived CDR1 and CDR2 are SGHNT and YENEEA.

This clone has more than one count but fewer than ten. The V call is TRBV6-8, the J call TRBJ2-1; 9 bases are shared with TRBD1. Germline V lookup: CDR1 MNHGY, CDR2 SAAAGT. The CDR3 length is 14 residues. J gave up 4 bases and V 5 bases, and 3 bases lay outside the gene matches. The CDR3 DNA is TGTGCCAGCAGTCAGGGACAGGGTTACAATGAGCAGTTCTTC. Translating it yields CASSQGQGYNEQFF.

The chain couples TRBV19 to TRBJ2-3; D might be TRBD1 or TRBD2, each matching 6 bases. Looked up from germline, CDR1 is LNHDA and CDR2 is SQIVND (reference sequence). Trimming took off 5 bases at V and 8 bases at J, with 8 bases between the two ends. This CDR3 is 11 amino acids long. In nucleotides, the CDR3 is TGTGCCAGTAGTTCGGGGGCTACGCAGTATTTT. It specifies CASSSGATQYF.

The J gene is TRBJ1-1, the V gene TRBV11-3; TRBD1 is a possible D gene (6 bases). The germline V and J ends were trimmed by 1 base and 8 bases, with 14 bases remaining between them. Germline V gene lookup returns CDR1 SGHNT and CDR2 YENEEA. The CDR3 runs 14 residues. The CDR3 protein is CASSLGGAGAEAFF. In DNA form, the CDR3 reads TGTGCCAGCAGCTTAGGAGGTGCGGGGGCCGAAGCTTTCTTT.

This clone was seen only once. This chain links TRBV19 with TRBJ1-3; D not resolved. The CDR3 covers 14 residues. Between the trimmed V and J ends, which lost 3 bases and 4 bases, there was a span of 10 bases. The germline CDR1 and CDR2 sequences are LNHDA and SQIVND (reference sequence). Written as DNA, the CDR3 is TGTGCCAGTAGTATTACTCATCTAGGAAACACCATATATTTT. Translation gives CASSITHLGNTIYF. Full variable domain (missing parts from reference TRBV19 and TRBJ1-3): DGGITQSPKYLFRKEGQNVTLSCEQNLNHDAMYWYRQDPGQGLRLIYYSQIVNDFQKGDIAEGYSVSREKKESFPLTVTSAQKNPTAFYLCASSITHLGNTIYFGEGSWLTVV.

This chain joins TRBV19 and TRBJ2-2; no clear D gene. CDR3 length: 14 amino acids. In germline, CDR1 is LNHDA, CDR2 SQIVND (reference sequence). Trimming pared 7 bases from V and 1 base from J, leaving 10 bases between. CDR3: CASNHQGNTGELFF. In DNA form, the CDR3 reads TGTGCCAGTAACCACCAAGGGAACACCGGGGAGCTGTTTTTT. Looking up the rest from reference TRBV19 and TRBJ2-2 gives the full variable domain: DGGITQSPKYLFRKEGQNVTLSCEQNLNHDAMYWYRQDPGQGLRLIYYSQIVNDFQKGDIAEGYSVSREKKESFPLTVTSAQKNPTAFYLCASNHQGNTGELFFGEGSRLTVL.

The genes are TRBV7-1 and TRBJ2-2; D might be TRBD1 (5 bases). TRBV7-1 qualifies as an ORF whose function is uncertain. The CDR3 consists of 13 residues. With 4 bases removed from V and 7 bases from J, the gap between germline ends came to 10 bases. The CDR3 DNA reads TGTGCCAGCAGCTTAGATAGGGGCGGGGAGCTGTTTTTT. Encoded protein: CASSLDRGGELFF.

V is TRBV30 and J is TRBJ1-1; TRBD1 matches 10 bases. The germline gives CDR1 GTSNPN, CDR2 SVGIG (reference sequence). V shed 4 bases, J shed 0 bases, and the junction held 5 bases outside the gene matches. The CDR3 has 15 residues. The CDR3 DNA reads TGTGCCTGGAAGGGGGACAGGGGTTTGAACACTGAAGCTTTCTTT. Translation: CAWKGDRGLNTEAFF.

Remarks on this clone: Mismatch with germline at one junction end may stem from a read error. The chain uses TRBV18 and TRBJ1-1; D perhaps matches TRBD1 (5 bases). The CDR3 totals 15 residues. Per the germline V gene, CDR1 is KGHSH and CDR2 is LQKENI. DNA for the CDR3: TGTACCAGCTCACCAAACTGGGGAGGGGACACTGAAGCTTTCTTT. Translation: CTSSPNWGGDTEAFF.

The chain recombines TRBV7-4 with TRBJ2-3; D remains ambiguous. The CDR3 is made up of 13 amino acids. The V gene lost 5 bases and the J gene lost 2 bases, with 8 bases spanning the gap. Germline V CDR1 and CDR2: SGHVT, SQSDAQ. The CDR3 sequence is CASSPTDTDTQYF. In DNA, the CDR3 is TGTGCCAGCAGCCCCACTGACACAGATACGCAGTATTTT.

V gene TRBV28 combines with J gene TRBJ2-3; no clear D. Per germline, CDR1 MDHEN and CDR2 SYDVKM. This CDR3 is 13 amino acids long. Trimming took off 3 bases at V and 6 bases at J, with 10 bases between the two ends. The CDR3, as DNA: TGTGCCAGCAGTTTGCCCCCTTGGGATACGCAGTATTTT. It codes for CASSLPPWDTQYF.

Notes on this clone: The junction shows a germline mismatch at one end, possibly a read error. The rearrangement uses TRBV11-3 and TRBJ1-4, with TRBD1 matching 8 bases. The CDR3 covers 14 residues. The germline gives CDR1 SGHNT, CDR2 YENEEA. The CDR3 here is CASRTGTTGEKLFF. The CDR3 region has the DNA TGTGCCAGCAGAACCGGGACGACAGGGGAAAAACTATTTTTT.

The chain has TRBV6-8 and TRBJ1-5; maybe TRBD1 (5 bases). Per germline, CDR1 MNHGY and CDR2 SAAAGT. This CDR3 spans 15 amino acids. The ends were cut back, 6 bases at V and 5 bases at J, with 17 bases in the middle. CDR3 coding DNA: TGTGCCAGCAGGGACTGGACAACCGGCGATCAGCCCCAGCATTTT. Its translation is CASRDWTTGDQPQHF.

The CDR3 reads CASSSRTSGRALETQYF. The CDR3, as DNA: TGTGCCAGCAGCAGTCGAACTAGCGGGAGGGCCCTTGAGACCCAGTACTTC. The chain couples TRBV11-3 to TRBJ2-5; 13 bases are shared with TRBD2. The CDR3 is made up of 17 amino acids. After removal of 5 bases from V and 5 bases from J, the junction contained 11 bases not matched to a gene. Looked up from germline, CDR1 is SGHNT and CDR2 is YENEEA.

The genes are TRBV11-3 and TRBJ1-4, with D possibly TRBD1 on 5 matching bases. Trimming took off 0 bases at V and 7 bases at J, with 12 bases between the two ends. CDR3 size: 15 residues. Germline values: CDR1 SGHNT, CDR2 YENEEA. For the CDR3, the DNA is TGTGCCAGCAGCTTAGAGGGGGGGGAAGGTGAAAAACTGTTTTTT. Amino acid sequence: CASSLEGGEGEKLFF. The whole variable domain, filled in from reference TRBV11-3 and TRBJ1-4, reads EAGVVQSPRYKIIEKKQPVAFWCNPISGHNTLYWYLQNLGQGPELLIRYENEEAVDDSQLPKDRFSAERLKGVDSTLKIQPAELGDSAVYLCASSLEGGEGEKLFFGSGTQLSVL.

The chain employs TRBV11-3 and TRBJ2-5; TRBD2 matches at 13 bases. Germline V CDR1 and CDR2: SGHNT, YENEEA. J lost 2 bases, V lost 6 bases, and 3 bases had no gene match. The CDR3 spans 15 residues. The DNA of the CDR3 is TGTGCCAGCAGTCTGGGACTAGCGGGGCAAGAGACCCAGTACTTC. It specifies CASSLGLAGQETQYF.

This clone was seen once. This chain connects TRBV6-8 to TRBJ1-2; D uncertain. Looked up from germline, CDR1 is MNHGY and CDR2 is SAAAGT. V was trimmed by 2 bases and J by 7 bases, leaving 8 bases between them. This CDR3 has 12 amino acids. The CDR3 DNA is TGTGCCAGCAGTTACCAGATTGGTGGCTACACCTTC. Translated, it gives CASSYQIGGYTF.

This chain joins TRBV11-3 and TRBJ1-5; D possibly corresponds to TRBD1 (5 bases). V was cut by 3 bases and J by 0 bases, with 15 bases left in between. This CDR3 spans 17 amino acids. The V gene's germline CDR1 is SGHNT and CDR2 YENEEA. The CDR3 nucleotides read TGTGCCAGCAGCTTTCATCACAGGAAATATAGCAATCAGCCCCAGCATTTT. It is translated as CASSFHHRKYSNQPQHF.

The chain joins TRBV11-3 to TRBJ1-5, with TRBD1 as a possible D gene (5 bases). V was shortened by 1 base and J by 4 bases, with 8 bases between the two germline ends. The CDR3 extends over 14 amino acids. In germline, CDR1 is SGHNT, CDR2 YENEEA. The CDR3 bases are TGTGCCAGCAGCTTAGTGACAGTGAATCAGCCCCAGCATTTT. The encoded protein is CASSLVTVNQPQHF.

V usage is TRBV6-8 and J usage is TRBJ1-2; TRBD1 matches at 8 bases. The germline V gene encodes CDR1 MNHGY and CDR2 SAAAGT. The V gene end was trimmed by 8 bases and the J gene end by 0 bases; junction bases not matched to a gene: 14. CDR3 length: 17 residues. Written as DNA, the CDR3 is TGTGCCAGCGAGCCGGGACAGGAGATTGGGGCTAACTATGGCTACACCTTC. As protein: CASEPGQEIGANYGYTF.